The entry below gives a single T cell receptor (beta chain) sequence along with its context. The clone's antigen remains unknown. No base qualities exist here, and no much larger clone lies one base off it. This sample is part of a study of blood T cell repertoires in COVID-19 (dated by TCRdb to 2018 to 2021). Regarding the research as a whole: The collaborator samples originated in the United States, Italy and Spain and spanned the acute and convalescent phases of COVID-19. The material from the prospective study consisted of cDNA or gDNA derived from T cells, B-cell-depleted T cells, or PBMCs. The dataset comprised deeply sampled blood TCRbeta repertoires from subjects exposed to, actively infected with, or recovered from COVID-19. A freely available public database, intended as a resource for researchers studying the immune response to SARS-CoV-2, is where the repertoires were released. The samples were drawn from two sources: the first 160 participants of the ongoing ImmuneRACE study, and fewer than 1,500 subjects contributed by 6 global collaborators. A de-identified subject ID, COVID-19 status, age in years and sex were almost always included in the sample metadata. HLA class I and class II types, where available, came from metadata supplied by the sample provider rather than from assay-based typing.

In Seattle, one collaborating source enrolled patients while the infection was active and tracked those patients longitudinally over the course of disease. Whole blood was collected in K2EDTA tubes by collaborating institutions according to the institutions' own protocols. For TCRbeta analysis, collaborators shipped samples in one of three forms: frozen whole blood, isolated PBMCs, or DNA extracted from either of those sample types. The immunoSEQ Assay, a bias-controlled multiplex PCR, was used to amplify TCRbeta CDR3 regions from genomic DNA. The authors' pipeline ran thus. The number of nucleated cells in each sample was estimated by amplification of reference gene primers within the assay. To quantify the absolute abundance of each unique TCRbeta CDR3 rearrangement, sequence reads were collapsed and filtered. For each sample, productive Simpson clonality was calculated by taking the square root of Simpson's diversity index across productive rearrangements. TCRdb limited this immuneACCESS table to in-frame rearrangements with V and J called. A share of clones is missing; checked studies link under half to unresolved V genes, and the rest is unexplained. That table gives V, J and clone size, and the DNA gave D and trimming. This sample comprises fewer than 400,000 clones, roughly nine tenths of them detected only once. 1.5% to 2% of the sample belongs to the ten largest clones.

The CDR3 sequence holds 16 residues, the cysteine and phenylalanine included. Only CDR3 DNA remains: 48 bases, in frame from the first base. V is trimmed back by 0 bases and J by 1 base, and the junction contains 0 bases that no gene match accounts for. Reading the germline V gene gives CDR1 SGHRS and CDR2 YFSETQ. Results the study describes overall, beyond this receptor: How much clinical and demographic metadata was included differed by source and by participant, and the metadata was provided uncurated.

This TCR derives from a woman aged 30 to 39 with COVID-19, enrolled during active disease. Sequenced material: peripheral blood. In this chain, TRBV5-1 is recombined with TRBJ2-2; the junction holds 10 bases that match TRBD2. The sequenced DNA is TGCGCCAGCAGCTTGGGACTAGCGGGGAACACCGGGGAGCTGTTTTTT. This codes for CASSLGLAGNTGELFF. The full variable domain, completed from the reference TRBV5-1 and TRBJ2-2 proteins outside the CDR3, reads KAGVTQTPRYLIKTRGQQVTLSCSPISGHRSVSWYQQTPGQGLQFLFEYFSETQRNKGNFPGRFSGRQFSNSRSEMNVSTLELGDSALYLCASSLGLAGNTGELFFGEGSRLTVL.